The T cell receptor beta chain described here comes from a study of a mutant IDH1 vaccine in newly diagnosed glioma. Study context: Visits designated V12 and V13 were conducted at weeks 35 and 47, respectively.

Some clones are missing from TCRdb's copy, which holds only in-frame ones; the method was immunoSEQ multiplex PCR. The repertoire holds tens of thousands of clones, about four fifths seen once, with roughly 12% in the top ten. As to this clone: Its antigen is as yet unknown.

As for time point: week 35, safety follow-up. A single vaccine dose contained 300 ug of mutant IDH1 20-mer peptide, and topical imiquimod was used with it. The CDR3 runs to 15 residues. V lost 10 bases to trimming and J lost 4 bases, with 20 bases between them. Germline-derived CDR1 and CDR2 are SGHRS and YFSETQ. The receptor was derived from a man aged 18 to 29 with glioma. The chain combines TRBV5-1 with TRBJ1-4; a weak D match, TRBD1 (5 bases). Sequencing used PBMCs, obtained from a glioma patient whose treatment included an IDH1 peptide vaccine. Here the CDR3 reads CASVRWGDSNEKLFF. As DNA, the CDR3 is TGCGCCTCGGTTCGGTGGGGTGACAGTAATGAAAAACTGTTTTTT.